Sequencing of this TCR beta chain was carried out in a study of OX40 agonist ivuxolimab in advanced cancers. Study details: A male proportion of about 80% was recorded, with mean age approximately 64 years and range roughly 20 to 85.

Produced via immunoSEQ multiplex PCR; TCRdb's table is partial and in-frame only. The sample lists roughly 70,000 clones; 87% were seen once. This clone was found a few times. Germline CDR1 SEHNR, CDR2 FQNEAQ (reference sequence). This CDR3 has 15 residues. The V segment lost 1 base and the J segment 3 bases; nucleotides outside the gene matches: 5. The receptor comes from an adult with an advanced solid tumor such as melanoma, head and neck, liver or kidney cancer. The sample consisted of CD4+ or CD8+ T cells sorted from blood, taken in a trial of the OX40 agonist ivuxolimab. The J gene is TRBJ2-5, the V gene TRBV7-9, with 7 bases matching TRBD1. CDR3 protein: CASSLVTGTEETQYF. For the CDR3, the DNA is TGTGCCAGCAGCTTAGTAACCGGGACAGAAGAGACCCAGTACTTC. Full variable domain (remainder filled in from reference TRBV7-9 and TRBJ2-5): DTGVSQNPRHKITKRGQNVTFRCDPISEHNRLYWYRQTLGQGPEFLTYFQNEAQLEKSRLLSDRFSAERPKGSFSTLEIQRTEQGDSAMYLCASSLVTGTEETQYFGPGTRLLVL.